The clone carrying this T cell receptor beta chain was counted many times. No antigen is known for it. The data originate from a study of neurological immune-mediated disorders. Study results and limitations: There were no CDR3 amino acid sequences shared by expanded clones across subjects, a result suggesting private repertoires in all groups.

The time point denotes: longitudinal time-point 2. It was by 5'RACE with 10-nucleotide random UMIs that the cDNA was made. TCRdb called the 5' RACE reads again in MiXCR, with one record for every CDR3 protein. The sample contains roughly 80,000 distinct CDR3 sequences, 5% to 6% of which appear only once. This receptor was obtained from a woman in her sixties with multiple sclerosis. The sample taken for sequencing was PBMCs.

This CDR3 reads CSPKIGGPGGYTF. The CDR3 nucleotides are TGCAGTCCCAAGATTGGGGGGCCGGGTGGCTACACCTTC. The chain combines TRBV20-1 with TRBJ1-2; the D gene is possibly TRBD1 (6 bases). Germline V gene sequence: CDR1 DFQATT, CDR2 SNEGSKA (reference sequence). V lost 8 bases and J lost 7, with 20 bases in between. The CDR3 spans 13 residues.